This entry is about one T cell receptor (beta chain). Its antigen is unknown. No much larger clone exists at a distance of one base, and base qualities are not known. This was a case-control study nested in a cohort of healthcare workers in London, UK, who had nasopharyngeal swab PCR tests and blood samples taken every week. Healthcare workers were recruited during the week of the UK lockdown, between 23 and 31 March 2020, and followed weekly for up to 16 weeks. The sample belongs to a study of early T cells in non-severe SARS-CoV-2 infection (dated by TCRdb to 2020 to 2022). General notes on the study: Because TCR sequencing was done on bulk RNA from unsorted whole blood, the alpha and beta chains could not be paired. Beyond this particular receptor, the publication reports: VDJdb matching was skewed toward anti-spike CD8 responses, so virus-specific expansions were likely underestimated and private and CD4 specificities were missed.

Reading the germline V gene (reference sequence) gives CDR1 DFQATT and CDR2 SNEGSKA. V lost 0 bases and J lost 4 bases, and the count of bases not matched to a germline gene is 7. The CDR3 numbers 15 residues from cysteine through phenylalanine. Only CDR3 DNA is held: 45 bases, read in frame from base 1. The library was made by 5' RACE. The sequencer was a NextSeq 500. To correct for sequencing error and PCR bias, the TCR library protocol tagged individual cDNA molecules with unique molecular identifiers. TCR alpha and beta chains were both sequenced, and the abundances of alpha and beta sequences in each sample were closely correlated with each other. Per the original workflow: Decombinator V4 was used to perform V gene, J gene and CDR3 annotation of TCR sequences. Expanded TCRs were defined as changing significantly between any two time points under a Poisson model with p below 0.0001. TCR abundances were normalised to the total number of TCRs sequenced in each sample and reported as counts per million. MAIT TCRs were defined by TRAV1-2 paired with TRAJ12, TRAJ20 or TRAJ33, and iNKT TCRs by TRAV10 paired with TRAJ18. VDJdb, accessed 1 November 2021, was searched for CMV, EBV and SARS-CoV-2 annotated TCRs, with TCRs annotated for multiple antigens excluded. TCRdb cleaned the public reads at Q25 with fastp, built clones with MiXCR and kept in-frame beta chains. Records with the same CDR3 protein are collapsed into one entry carrying the most frequent genes and DNA. The V and J calls reflect TCRdb's pipeline rather than the authors' work. Here the sample has 55,000 to 65,000 distinct CDR3 sequences; less than 14% occur a single time. Of the sample, under 2% is held by the ten largest clones.

The receptor was derived from an adult who was a healthcare worker with PCR-confirmed SARS-CoV-2 infection or an uninfected control (not recorded which). The sequenced sample was whole blood. The rearranged chain carries TRBV20-1 and TRBJ1-2; 8 junctional bases match TRBD1. The CDR3 loop reads CSARDNPGGGYGYTF. The sequenced DNA: TGCAGTGCTAGAGATAACCCAGGGGGCGGCTATGGCTACACCTTC.